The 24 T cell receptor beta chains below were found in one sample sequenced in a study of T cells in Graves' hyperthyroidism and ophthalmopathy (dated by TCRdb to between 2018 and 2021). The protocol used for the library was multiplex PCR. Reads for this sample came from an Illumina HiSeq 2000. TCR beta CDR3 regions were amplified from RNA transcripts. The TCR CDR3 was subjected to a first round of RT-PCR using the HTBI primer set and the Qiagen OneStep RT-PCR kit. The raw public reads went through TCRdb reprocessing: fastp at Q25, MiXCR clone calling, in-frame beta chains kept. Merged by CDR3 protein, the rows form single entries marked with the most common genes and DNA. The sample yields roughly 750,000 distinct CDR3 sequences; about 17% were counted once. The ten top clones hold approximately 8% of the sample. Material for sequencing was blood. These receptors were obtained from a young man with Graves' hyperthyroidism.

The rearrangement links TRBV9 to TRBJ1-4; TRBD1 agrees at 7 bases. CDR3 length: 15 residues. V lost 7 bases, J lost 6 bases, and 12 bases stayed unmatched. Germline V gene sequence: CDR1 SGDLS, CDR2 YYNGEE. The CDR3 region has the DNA TGTGCCAGCGAGAAGGGAGGGGGCAACGATGAAAAACTGTTTTTT. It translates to CASEKGGGNDEKLFF.

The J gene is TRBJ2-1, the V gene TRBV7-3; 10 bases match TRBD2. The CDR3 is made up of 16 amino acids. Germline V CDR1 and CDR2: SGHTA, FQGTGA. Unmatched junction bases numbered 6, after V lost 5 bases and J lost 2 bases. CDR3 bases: TGTGCCAGCAGCCTATCAGCGGGAGGGACCTACAATGAGCAGTTCTTC. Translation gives CASSLSAGGTYNEQFF.

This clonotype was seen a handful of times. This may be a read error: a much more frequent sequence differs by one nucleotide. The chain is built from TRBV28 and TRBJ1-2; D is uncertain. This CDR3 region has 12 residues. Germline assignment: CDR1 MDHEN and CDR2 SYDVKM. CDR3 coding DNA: TGTGCCGGCAGTCTACTCTTTTATGGCTACACCTTC. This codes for CAGSLLFYGYTF.

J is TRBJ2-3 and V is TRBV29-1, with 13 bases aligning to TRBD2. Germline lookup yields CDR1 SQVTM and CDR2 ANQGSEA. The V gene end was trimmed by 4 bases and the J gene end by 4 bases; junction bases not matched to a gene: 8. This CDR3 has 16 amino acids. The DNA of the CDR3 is TGCAGCGTTGGGACTAGCGGGAGTGTCAGGGCAGATACGCAGTATTTT. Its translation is CSVGTSGSVRADTQYF.

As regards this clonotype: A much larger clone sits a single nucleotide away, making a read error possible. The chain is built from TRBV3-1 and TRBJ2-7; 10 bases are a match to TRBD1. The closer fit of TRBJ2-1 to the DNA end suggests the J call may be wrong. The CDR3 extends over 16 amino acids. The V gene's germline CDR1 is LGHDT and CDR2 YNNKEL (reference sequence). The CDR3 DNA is TGTGCCAGCAGCCATGTTCCGGGACAGGGGACCTACGAGCAGTTCTTC. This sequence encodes CASSHVPGQGTYEQFF.

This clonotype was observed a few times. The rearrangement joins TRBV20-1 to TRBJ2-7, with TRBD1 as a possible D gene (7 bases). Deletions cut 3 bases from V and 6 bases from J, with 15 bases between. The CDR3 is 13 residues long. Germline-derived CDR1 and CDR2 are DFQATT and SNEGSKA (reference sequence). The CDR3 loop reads CSASRQGGSEQYF. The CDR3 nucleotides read TGCAGTGCTAGTCGGCAGGGGGGTAGCGAGCAGTACTTC.

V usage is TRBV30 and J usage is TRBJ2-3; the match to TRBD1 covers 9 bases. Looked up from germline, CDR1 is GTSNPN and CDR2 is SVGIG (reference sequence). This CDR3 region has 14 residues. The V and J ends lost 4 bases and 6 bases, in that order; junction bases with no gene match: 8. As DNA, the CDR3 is TGTGCCTGGACACACAGGGGGCAAGGGGATACGCAGTATTTT. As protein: CAWTHRGQGDTQYF.

The CDR3 DNA reads TGCAGTGCTAGAGAAGGCAGGGCCAAAAACATTCAGTACTTC. Its protein is CSAREGRAKNIQYF. V and J are TRBV20-1 and TRBJ2-4; D call uncertain. Germline CDR1 and CDR2: DFQATT and SNEGSKA (reference sequence). The CDR3 consists of 14 residues. The ends were cut back, 0 bases at V and 1 base at J, with 7 bases in the middle.

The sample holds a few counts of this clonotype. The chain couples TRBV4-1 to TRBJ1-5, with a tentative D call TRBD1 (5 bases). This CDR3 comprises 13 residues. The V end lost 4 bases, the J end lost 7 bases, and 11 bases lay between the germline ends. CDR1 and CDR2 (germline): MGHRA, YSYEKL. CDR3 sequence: CASSLTTEQPQHF. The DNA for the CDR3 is TGCGCCAGCAGCCTAACGACAGAACAGCCCCAGCATTTT.

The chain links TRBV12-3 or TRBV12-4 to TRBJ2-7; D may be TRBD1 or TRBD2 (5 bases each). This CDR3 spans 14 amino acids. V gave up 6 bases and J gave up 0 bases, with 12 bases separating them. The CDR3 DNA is TGTGCCAGCAGGCTCCGGGACGCCTCCTACGAGCAGTACTTC. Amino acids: CASRLRDASYEQYF.

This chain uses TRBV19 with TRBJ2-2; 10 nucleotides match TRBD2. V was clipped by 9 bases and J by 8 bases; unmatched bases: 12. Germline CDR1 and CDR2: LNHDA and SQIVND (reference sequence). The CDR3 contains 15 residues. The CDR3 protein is CASRPGLALGGELFF. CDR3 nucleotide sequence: TGTGCCAGCCGCCCGGGACTAGCGTTAGGGGGGGAGCTGTTTTTT.

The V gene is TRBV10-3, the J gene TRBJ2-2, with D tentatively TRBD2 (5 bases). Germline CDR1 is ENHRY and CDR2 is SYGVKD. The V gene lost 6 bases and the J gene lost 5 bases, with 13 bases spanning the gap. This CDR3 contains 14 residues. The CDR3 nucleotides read TGTGCCATCAGCCCTAAACTAGAAACCGGGGAGCTGTTTTTT. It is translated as CAISPKLETGELFF.

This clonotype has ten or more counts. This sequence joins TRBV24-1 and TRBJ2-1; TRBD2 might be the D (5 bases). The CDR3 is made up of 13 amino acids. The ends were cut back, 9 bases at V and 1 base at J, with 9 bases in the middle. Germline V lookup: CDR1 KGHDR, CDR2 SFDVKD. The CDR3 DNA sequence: TGTGCCACCTCGGACTCATCCTACAATGAGCAGTTCTTC. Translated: CATSDSSYNEQFF.

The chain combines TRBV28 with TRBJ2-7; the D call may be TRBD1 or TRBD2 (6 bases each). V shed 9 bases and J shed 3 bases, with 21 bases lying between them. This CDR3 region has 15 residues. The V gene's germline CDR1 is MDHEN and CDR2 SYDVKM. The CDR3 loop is CASSTQWGAIYEQYF. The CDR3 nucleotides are TGTGCCAGTAGTACCCAGTGGGGGGCGATCTACGAGCAGTACTTC.

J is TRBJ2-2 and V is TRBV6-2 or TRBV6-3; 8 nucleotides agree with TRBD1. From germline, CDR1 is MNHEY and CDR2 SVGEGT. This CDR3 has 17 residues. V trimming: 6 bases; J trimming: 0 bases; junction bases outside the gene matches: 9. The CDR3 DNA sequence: TGTGCCAGCAGCCCCAGGGACAGGCCTACGAACACCGGGGAGCTGTTTTTT. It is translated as CASSPRDRPTNTGELFF.

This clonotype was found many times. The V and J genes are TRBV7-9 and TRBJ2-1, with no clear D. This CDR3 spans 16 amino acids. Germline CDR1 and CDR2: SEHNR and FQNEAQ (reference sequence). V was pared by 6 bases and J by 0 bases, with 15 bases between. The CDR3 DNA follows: TGTGCCAGCAGTTCCAGAAGGGTTCTCTCCTACAATGAGCAGTTCTTC. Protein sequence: CASSSRRVLSYNEQFF.

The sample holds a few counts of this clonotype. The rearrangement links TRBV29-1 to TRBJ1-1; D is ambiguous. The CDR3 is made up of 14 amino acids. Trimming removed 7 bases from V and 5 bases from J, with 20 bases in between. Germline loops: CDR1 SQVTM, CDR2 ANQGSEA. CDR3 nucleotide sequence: TGCAGCGCGTTCCGGGAGGGCGCAAAGACTGAAGCTTTCTTT. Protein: CSAFREGAKTEAFF.

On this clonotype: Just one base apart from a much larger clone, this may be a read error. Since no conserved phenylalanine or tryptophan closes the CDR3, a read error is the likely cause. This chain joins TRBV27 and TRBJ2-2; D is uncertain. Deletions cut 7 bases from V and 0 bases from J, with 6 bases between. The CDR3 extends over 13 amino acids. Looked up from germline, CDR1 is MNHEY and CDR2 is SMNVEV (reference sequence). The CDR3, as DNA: TGTGCCAGCAAGAGGACGAACACCGGGGAGCTGTTTTAT. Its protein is CASKRTNTGELFY.

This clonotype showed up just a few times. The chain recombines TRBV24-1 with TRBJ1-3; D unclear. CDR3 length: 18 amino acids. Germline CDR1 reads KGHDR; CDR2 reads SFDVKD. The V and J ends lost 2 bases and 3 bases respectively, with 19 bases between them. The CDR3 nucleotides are TGTGCCACCAGTGATTCGGAACCAGTCGGAGGTGGTGGAAACACCATATATTTT. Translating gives CATSDSEPVGGGGNTIYF.

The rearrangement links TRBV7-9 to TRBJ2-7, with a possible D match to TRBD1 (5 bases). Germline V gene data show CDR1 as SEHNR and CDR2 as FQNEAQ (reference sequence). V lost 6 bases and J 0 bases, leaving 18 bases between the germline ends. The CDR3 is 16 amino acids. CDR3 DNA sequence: TGTGCCAGCAGTGGTACGACAGTTTCCAGCTCCTACGAGCAGTACTTC. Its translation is CASSGTTVSSSYEQYF. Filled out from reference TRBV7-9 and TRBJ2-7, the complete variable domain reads DTGVSQNPRHKITKRGQNVTFRCDPISEHNRLYWYRQTLGQGPEFLTYFQNEAQLEKSRLLSDRFSAERPKGSFSTLEIQRTEQGDSAMYLCASSGTTVSSSYEQYFGPGTRLTVT.

CDR3 loop: CAWDIGTGGNEQFF. CDR3 in DNA: TGTGCCTGGGATATCGGAACCGGGGGCAATGAGCAGTTCTTC. The chain carries TRBV30 and TRBJ2-1; D is possibly TRBD2 (6 bases). The CDR3 is 14 amino acids. With 5 bases removed from V and 6 bases from J, the gap between germline ends came to 17 bases. Germline-derived CDR1 and CDR2 are GTSNPN and SVGIG (reference sequence).

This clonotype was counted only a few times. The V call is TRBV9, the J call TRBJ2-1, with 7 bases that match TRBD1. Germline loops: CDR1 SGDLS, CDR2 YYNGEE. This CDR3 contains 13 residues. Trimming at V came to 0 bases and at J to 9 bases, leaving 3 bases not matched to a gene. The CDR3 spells CASSVVGGTEQFF. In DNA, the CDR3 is TGTGCCAGCAGCGTAGTAGGGGGCACTGAGCAGTTCTTC.

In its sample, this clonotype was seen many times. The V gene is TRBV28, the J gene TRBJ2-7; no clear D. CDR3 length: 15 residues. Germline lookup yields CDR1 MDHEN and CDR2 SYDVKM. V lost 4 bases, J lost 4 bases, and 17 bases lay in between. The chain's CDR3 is CASSSARRITYEQYF. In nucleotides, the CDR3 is TGTGCCAGCAGTTCGGCCAGACGAATAACTTACGAGCAGTACTTC.

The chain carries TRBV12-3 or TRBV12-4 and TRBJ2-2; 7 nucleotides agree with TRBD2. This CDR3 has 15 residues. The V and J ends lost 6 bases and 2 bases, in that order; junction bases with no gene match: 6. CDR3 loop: CASSSGTKNTGELFF. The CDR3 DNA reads TGTGCCAGCAGCTCCGGGACTAAAAACACCGGGGAGCTGTTTTTT.